The TCR beta chain described here comes from a study of shared clonotypes between healthy human individuals. Study findings and constraints: Shared across four donors were roughly 5.3% of the naive CD4 clonotypes.

CDR1 and CDR2 from the germline V gene are ENHRY and SYGVKD. The CDR3 sequence is 13 residues long. V gave up 10 bases and J gave up 8 bases, with 20 bases separating them. From CD4+ cells came CD45RA+ naive and CD45RA-negative memory subsets. As concerns this clone: The antigen is undetermined.

Sequenced by immunoSEQ multiplex PCR; TCRdb stores in-frame clones only, minus some. The repertoire holds roughly 300,000 clones, less than 85% seen once, with over 9.5% in the top ten. Sequencing was carried out using memory CD4+ T cells sorted from blood. Subset defined: CD45RA-negative fraction. This TCR was recovered from a man aged 30 to 39 in good health. The gene calls are TRBV10-3 and TRBJ1-2; D perhaps matches TRBD1 (5 bases). The CDR3 nucleotides read TGTGCCAGCAGGGTCAGGACCGTCCTAGGCTACACCTTC. Protein: CASRVRTVLGYTF.